This paragraph covers one T cell receptor (beta chain) sequence. The antigen is undetermined. Expressed TCRB transcripts were sequenced, since all the RNA that had been isolated was reverse transcribed. Some clones are missing from TCRdb's copy, which holds only in-frame ones; the method was immunoSEQ multiplex PCR. The sample carries approximately 140,000 clones, about 7% recorded once. V was trimmed by 7 bases and J by 5 bases, leaving 14 bases between them. The CDR3 is 14 amino acids. Germline-derived CDR1 and CDR2 are SNHLY and FYNNEI. The data originate from a study of beta chain features in type 1 diabetes. Background on the study: Taken together, all samples contributed 107,917,701 examined sorted cells. General study points: The naive, central memory and Treg TCRB repertoires looked more alike in patients than they did in healthy donors.

The chain employs TRBV2 and TRBJ2-2; D is perhaps TRBD2 (6 bases). Specimen: central memory CD4+ T cells from blood. The TCR originated in a woman younger than 45 in good health. CDR3 loop: CASKGLGGTGELFF. The CDR3 DNA reads TGTGCCAGCAAAGGACTCGGGGGAACCGGGGAGCTGTTTTTT.